The entry below gives a single TCR beta chain sequence along with its context. The CDR3 sequence is 14 residues long. Per germline, CDR1 MNHEY and CDR2 SMNVEV (reference sequence). The germline V and J ends were trimmed by 5 bases and 0 bases, with 8 bases remaining between them. Assay used: immunoSEQ multiplex PCR; TCRdb lists only in-frame clones, some missing. The sample lists millions of clones; approximately 94% were seen once. These data belong to a study of shared clonotypes between healthy human individuals. Cells designated naive CD8 were CD45RO-negative and were positively selected for CCR7, with terminally differentiated effector memory CD45RA+ cells excluded.

Material for sequencing was naive CD8+ T cells from PBMCs. The V and J genes are TRBV27 and TRBJ1-5; D ambiguous. The clonotype comes from a man younger than 35 in good health. Some clones in this sample may be carry-over from other donors' samples. The chain's CDR3 is CASSMRVSNQPQHF. CDR3 coding DNA: TGTGCCAGCAGTATGAGGGTTAGCAATCAGCCCCAGCATTTT.